This passage covers 12 T cell receptor beta chains from one sample sequenced in a study of blood T cell repertoires in COVID-19. Sequenced by immunoSEQ multiplex PCR; TCRdb stores in-frame clones only, minus some. The table shows approximately 500,000 clones, with approximately 91% occurring only once. The sample comprised peripheral blood. The receptors stem from a woman aged 45-65 years with COVID-19, enrolled during active disease.

The chain is built from TRBV6-6 and TRBJ1-2; D gene uncertain. Trimming stripped 2 bases from V and 3 bases from J, with 7 bases between. Per the germline V gene, CDR1 is MNHNY and CDR2 is SVGAGI (reference sequence). This CDR3 has 13 amino acids. The CDR3 here is CASSYGEHYGYTF. The CDR3 DNA reads TGTGCCAGCAGTTACGGGGAGCACTATGGCTACACCTTC.

This chain uses TRBV7-3 with TRBJ2-1, with 7 bases identical to TRBD1. The CDR3 loop spans 18 amino acids. V lost 5 bases and J lost 6; bases outside the gene matches: 19. The V gene's germline CDR1 is SGHTA and CDR2 FQGTGA. As DNA, the CDR3 is TGTGCCAGCAGCCCTGGGGTAGGGGGCCCACTTTTGACCAATGAGCAGTTCTTC. Translated, it gives CASSPGVGGPLLTNEQFF.

V and J are TRBV5-1 and TRBJ1-1; D gene uncertain. CDR3 length: 15 residues. Germline V gene sequence: CDR1 SGHRS, CDR2 YFSETQ. Trimming removed 0 bases from V and 5 bases from J, with 14 bases in between. The CDR3 here is CASSLGASPGTEAFF. As DNA, the CDR3 is TGCGCCAGCAGCTTGGGGGCTTCCCCAGGAACTGAAGCTTTCTTT.

The chain carries TRBV24-1 and TRBJ2-1, with 8 bases aligning to TRBD2. With 7 bases clipped from V and 7 bases from J, the junction kept 8 bases outside the gene matches. Germline CDR1 reads KGHDR; CDR2 reads SFDVKD. The length of the CDR3 is 14 residues. CDR3 region: CATRDGGAENEQFF. DNA for the CDR3: TGTGCCACCAGAGACGGGGGGGCTGAAAATGAGCAGTTCTTC.

The chain is built from TRBV10-2 and TRBJ2-1; 8 bases map to TRBD1. Germline V CDR1 and CDR2: WSHSY, SAAADI. J lost 10 bases, V lost 5 bases, and 10 bases had no gene match. The CDR3 has 14 amino acids. The CDR3 protein is CASSHRDRRREQFF. CDR3 sequence (DNA): TGCGCCAGCAGTCACCGGGACAGGCGGAGGGAGCAGTTCTTC.

The rearrangement uses TRBV10-1 and TRBJ1-6; D is uncertain. Germline V lookup: CDR1 WNHNN, CDR2 SYGVQD (reference sequence). The CDR3 is made up of 12 amino acids. V was trimmed by 7 bases and J by 10 bases, leaving 11 bases between them. The CDR3 DNA reads as TGCGCCAGCACCTCTCCAGGATCACCCCTCCACTTT. This encodes CASTSPGSPLHF.

The rearrangement uses TRBV5-1 and TRBJ1-1, with TRBD1 matching 7 bases. CDR1 and CDR2 from the germline V gene are SGHRS and YFSETQ. This CDR3 is 17 amino acids long. V gave up 1 base and J gave up 0 bases; unmatched junction bases: 9. The CDR3 DNA reads TGCGCCAGCAGCTTGCGTAACAGGGGAACTTTGAACACTGAAGCTTTCTTT. Translated: CASSLRNRGTLNTEAFF.

The chain joins TRBV28 to TRBJ2-2; TRBD1 agrees at 8 bases. The germline V gene has CDR1 MDHEN and CDR2 SYDVKM. The CDR3 consists of 15 residues. J lost 5 bases, V lost 3 bases, and 5 bases had no gene match. The DNA of the CDR3 is TGTGCCAGCAGTTTCCTTGGACAGGGTACCGGGGAGCTGTTTTTT. Translated: CASSFLGQGTGELFF.

The chain combines TRBV2 with TRBJ1-2, with 7 bases fitting TRBD1. This CDR3 has 15 amino acids. Germline CDR1 reads SNHLY; CDR2 reads FYNNEI. V gave up 7 bases and J gave up 4 bases; unmatched junction bases: 12. The CDR3 DNA follows: TGTGCCAGCACCGCCCTCCTGGGACAGATCTATGGCTACACCTTC. Its protein product is CASTALLGQIYGYTF.

J is TRBJ2-2 and V is TRBV10-3, with TRBD1 as a possible D gene (6 bases). The CDR3 spans 14 residues. V was shortened by 10 bases and J by 1 base, with 13 bases between the two germline ends. Germline values: CDR1 ENHRY, CDR2 SYGVKD. Here the CDR3 DNA reads TGTGCCACCGCCCGGGACATGAACACCGGGGAGCTGTTTTTT. Its protein product is CATARDMNTGELFF.

Only one count was recorded for this clone. The chain joins TRBV5-1 to TRBJ2-1, with D tentatively TRBD2 (6 bases). The CDR3 runs 14 residues. CDR1 SGHRS and CDR2 YFSETQ come from the germline V gene. The V end lost 5 bases, the J end lost 5 bases, and 14 bases lay between the germline ends. In DNA, the CDR3 is TGCGCCAGCAGTAGGACCTGGGGGGACAATGAGCAGTTCTTC. This sequence encodes CASSRTWGDNEQFF.

The CDR3 here is CASSLDRVRGTEAFF. The CDR3, as DNA: TGCGCCAGCAGCCTCGACAGGGTCCGGGGCACTGAAGCTTTCTTT. J is TRBJ1-1 and V is TRBV5-1; 7 nucleotides align to TRBD1. Trimming removed 4 bases from V and 4 bases from J; junction bases left unmatched: 10. The CDR3 runs to 15 residues. The germline gives CDR1 SGHRS, CDR2 YFSETQ.